One sample yielded the 10 T cell receptor beta chains listed below, sequenced in a study of CD8+ T cells in alopecia areata. In each case, RNA was isolated and then reverse transcribed into cDNA as the sequencing template. The method was immunoSEQ multiplex PCR; TCRdb's version includes in-frame clones alone and lacks a portion of them. Here the sample spans around 270,000 clones, 55% to 70% being singletons. Described treatment: oral pan-JAK inhibitor, 5-10 mg twice daily. The starting material was CD4+ T cells sorted from blood, obtained at week 24, from a patient treated with tofacitinib. The receptors derive from a human donor with alopecia areata.

CDR3 in amino acids: CASTVLGAGQETQYF. The CDR3 DNA follows: TGTGCCAGCACCGTTTTAGGAGCGGGGCAAGAGACCCAGTACTTC. V usage is TRBV28 and J usage is TRBJ2-5, with 7 positions matching TRBD2. V was clipped by 7 bases and J by 2 bases; unmatched bases: 10. Per the germline V gene, CDR1 is MDHEN and CDR2 is SYDVKM. The CDR3 runs 15 residues.

This rearrangement joins TRBV29-1 to TRBJ2-7; no firm D call. This CDR3 is 15 amino acids long. Germline CDR1 reads SQVTM; CDR2 reads ANQGSEA. Trimming cost V 8 bases and J 6 bases, with 26 bases left between them. In DNA, the CDR3 is TGCAGCTCCCATCCCTTAGGCGATACCGTGGGCGAGCAGTACTTC. This encodes CSSHPLGDTVGEQYF.

J is TRBJ2-1 and V is TRBV15, with D possibly matching TRBD2 (7 bases). The V and J ends lost 0 bases and 9 bases respectively, with 12 bases between them. The CDR3 runs to 14 residues. CDR1 LNHNV and CDR2 YYDKDF come from the germline V gene (reference sequence). The CDR3: CATSRDKGGSEQFF. The CDR3 DNA reads TGTGCCACCAGCAGAGATAAGGGGGGGAGTGAGCAGTTCTTC.

This clone was seen a handful of times. V and J are TRBV4-1 and TRBJ2-1; weak D call: TRBD2 (6 bases). V shed 0 bases and J shed 2 bases, with 11 bases lying between them. The CDR3 has 16 residues. Per germline, CDR1 MGHRA and CDR2 YSYEKL. CDR3 coding DNA: TGCGCCAGCAGCCAAGATCCCGCGGGGACCTACAATGAGCAGTTCTTC. Translated: CASSQDPAGTYNEQFF.

This clone was observed a few times. This chain's CDR3 is CSVGQGRGYTF. CDR3 in DNA: TGCAGCGTAGGACAGGGACGTGGCTACACCTTC. The V call is TRBV29-1, the J call TRBJ1-2; 8 bases line up with TRBD1. The CDR3 has 11 residues. The germline gives CDR1 SQVTM, CDR2 ANQGSEA. After removal of 6 bases from V and 7 bases from J, the junction contained 4 bases not matched to a gene. Variable domain in full (rest from reference TRBV29-1 and TRBJ1-2): SAVISQKPSRDICQRGTSLTIQCQVDSQVTMMFWYRQQPGQSLTLIATANQGSEATYESGFVIDKFPISRPNLTFSTLTVSNMSPEDSSIYLCSVGQGRGYTFGSGTRLTVV.

The chain links TRBV13 to TRBJ2-5, with 7 positions matching TRBD2. This CDR3 comprises 13 residues. The germline V gene encodes CDR1 PRHDT and CDR2 FYEKMQ (reference sequence). Trimming cost V 5 bases and J 2 bases; bases outside gene matches: 2. The CDR3 DNA follows: TGTGCCAGCAGCCCCGGGAGGCAAGAGACCCAGTACTTC. The encoded protein is CASSPGRQETQYF.

This chain connects TRBV5-1 to TRBJ2-2; a possible D gene is TRBD1 (7 bases). V was cut by 4 bases and J by 5 bases, with 15 bases left in between. This CDR3 region has 15 residues. The germline gives CDR1 SGHRS, CDR2 YFSETQ. CDR3 coding DNA: TGCGCCAGCAGCCTTGGACAGGCGGGGACCGGGGAGCTGTTTTTT. As protein: CASSLGQAGTGELFF.

V is TRBV18 and J is TRBJ1-1; D call uncertain. Trimming cost V 8 bases and J 1 base, with 11 bases left between them. In germline, CDR1 is KGHSH, CDR2 LQKENI. The CDR3 consists of 13 residues. CDR3 nucleotides: TGTGCCAGCACCGACTCCCGGAACACTGAAGCTTTCTTT. Protein sequence: CASTDSRNTEAFF.

This sequence joins TRBV7-2 and TRBJ1-4, with no clear D. V gave up 5 bases and J gave up 3 bases, with 16 bases separating them. CDR3 size: 16 residues. Germline V gene sequence: CDR1 SGHTA, CDR2 FQGNSA. CDR3 DNA: TGTGCCAGCAGCGCCTCCAACGGGCTCCCTAATGAAAAACTGTTTTTT. The encoded protein is CASSASNGLPNEKLFF.

This sequence joins TRBV18 and TRBJ2-4; D uncertain. The length of the CDR3 is 11 residues. V was clipped by 3 bases and J by 6 bases, with 3 bases between them. The germline V gene encodes CDR1 KGHSH and CDR2 LQKENI. CDR3 bases: TGTGCCAGCTCACCCGGAAACATTCAGTACTTC. Its protein product is CASSPGNIQYF.